This T cell receptor (beta chain) was retrieved from a study of blood T cell repertoires in COVID-19. Study-level information: Samples came from the United States, Italy and Spain, spanning acute and convalescent COVID-19. T cells, B-cell-depleted T cells, or PBMCs supplied cDNA or gDNA.

Original processing notes: For nucleated cells, counts were estimated from reference gene primer amplification. The data were produced by immunoSEQ multiplex PCR, yet TCRdb's version contains in-frame clones alone and is incomplete. V, J and clone size derive from that table, while D and trimming were established from the DNA sequence. Of roughly 25,000 clones listed, approximately 85% are singletons. This TCR was sampled from a man aged 65-85 years in a cohort sampled during active COVID-19. Specimen: peripheral blood.

CDR3 nucleotides: TGTGCCAGCAGCTTGTCAGGGTACAATGAGCAGTTCTTC. Protein: CASSLSGYNEQFF. J is TRBJ2-1 and V is TRBV7-3; TRBD1 might be the D (5 bases). CDR3 length equals 13 residues. V gave up 3 bases and J gave up 4 bases, with 7 bases separating them. The V gene's germline CDR1 is SGHTA and CDR2 FQGTGA. The full variable domain, its missing parts supplied by reference TRBV7-3 and TRBJ2-1, is GAGVSQTPSNKVTEKGKYVELRCDPISGHTALYWYRQSLGQGPEFLIYFQGTGAADDSGLPNDRFFAVRPEGSVSTLKIQRTERGDSAVYLCASSLSGYNEQFFGPGTRLTVL.